The 31 T cell receptor beta chains in this list originate from one sample, sequenced in a study of blood T cell repertoires in COVID-19. Measured with immunoSEQ multiplex PCR; TCRdb has only the in-frame clones, and not every one. The sample records some 190,000 clones, roughly 84% being singletons. The specimen was PBMCs or T cells enriched from blood (not recorded which). The receptors stem from a woman aged 25 to 45 who had been exposed to COVID-19.

The rearrangement links TRBV4-1 to TRBJ2-3, with TRBD1 matching 7 bases. Looked up from germline, CDR1 is MGHRA and CDR2 is YSYEKL. The CDR3 is 21 residues long. Trimming cost V 0 bases and J 2 bases; bases outside gene matches: 20. The CDR3 DNA sequence: TGCGCCAGCAGCCAAGACGATTCTAGTGGGACAGACAGCCGGGACACAGATACGCAGTATTTT. Its protein is CASSQDDSSGTDSRDTDTQYF.

The chain carries TRBV25-1 and TRBJ2-7; 9 nucleotides match TRBD1. Germline V gene sequence: CDR1 MGHDK, CDR2 SYGVNS. V shed 5 bases, J shed 4 bases, and the junction held 9 bases outside the gene matches. The CDR3 totals 15 residues. CDR3 sequence reads: CASSTTGTGNYEQYF. In DNA form, the CDR3 reads TGTGCCAGCAGTACCACCGGGACAGGGAATTACGAGCAGTACTTC.

A single count supports this clone. The chain is built from TRBV6-5 and TRBJ1-1, with TRBD1 as a possible D gene (5 bases). With 0 bases removed from V and 7 bases from J, the gap between germline ends came to 18 bases. The germline V gene has CDR1 MNHEY and CDR2 SVGAGI. The CDR3 is 16 residues long. The CDR3 here is CASSYSIKLPGGEAFF. The CDR3 DNA sequence: TGTGCCAGCAGTTACTCGATCAAGTTGCCGGGGGGTGAAGCTTTCTTT.

This chain joins TRBV9 and TRBJ1-3; maybe TRBD1 (6 bases). This CDR3 region has 14 residues. CDR1 is SGDLS, CDR2 YYNGEE, per germline. Trimming removed 6 bases from V and 0 bases from J, with 10 bases in between. The CDR3 loop is CASTDRFSGNTIYF. The CDR3 DNA is TGTGCCAGCACCGACAGGTTCTCTGGAAACACCATATATTTT. Supplemented by reference TRBV9 and TRBJ1-3, the full variable domain reads DSGVTQTPKHLITATGQRVTLRCSPRSGDLSVYWYQQSLDQGLQFLIQYYNGEERAKGNILERFSAQQFPDLHSELNLSSLELGDSALYFCASTDRFSGNTIYFGEGSWLTVV.

The rearrangement uses TRBV5-8 and TRBJ1-1, with unresolved D. Trimming pared 0 bases from V and 0 bases from J, leaving 6 bases between. Germline CDR1 is SGHTS and CDR2 is YDEGEE. The CDR3 is 14 residues long. CDR3 loop: CASSLERMNTEAFF. In nucleotides, the CDR3 is TGTGCCAGCAGCTTGGAGCGGATGAACACTGAAGCTTTCTTT.

V usage is TRBV4-1 and J usage is TRBJ2-3, with 7 bases fitting TRBD1. J was trimmed by 6 bases and V by 5 bases; bases with no gene match: 11. Germline V gene sequence: CDR1 MGHRA, CDR2 YSYEKL. The CDR3 sequence is 15 residues long. CDR3 nucleotides: TGCGCCAGCAGCATAACGACAGGGCCCCGGGATACGCAGTATTTT. Translating it yields CASSITTGPRDTQYF.

J is TRBJ2-7 and V is TRBV12-5, with D possibly being TRBD1 (5 bases). Trimming cost V 1 base and J 0 bases, with 7 bases left between them. CDR1 is LGHNT, CDR2 FRNRAP, per germline. There are 14 residues in the CDR3. CDR3 sequence: CASGLEGDSYEQYF. CDR3 sequence (DNA): TGTGCTAGTGGTTTGGAAGGGGACTCCTACGAGCAGTACTTC.

This clone showed up just once. V is TRBV18 and J is TRBJ2-1, with 12 nucleotides matching TRBD2. The CDR3 length is 16 residues. Germline V CDR1 and CDR2: KGHSH, LQKENI. V was clipped by 3 bases and J by 11 bases; unmatched bases: 11. The CDR3 DNA follows: TGTGCCAGCTCACCGGTGCAGGCTAGCGGGGGGGCGAAGCAGTTCTTC. It codes for CASSPVQASGGAKQFF. Drawing the rest from reference TRBV18 and TRBJ2-1, the complete variable domain is NAGVMQNPRHLVRRRGQEARLRCSPMKGHSHVYWYRQLPEEGLKFMVYLQKENIIDESGMPKERFSAEFPKEGPSILRIQQVVRGDSAAYFCASSPVQASGGAKQFFGPGTRLTVL.

This clone was found once. J is TRBJ2-2 and V is TRBV6-4; 8 bases agree with TRBD2. There are 16 residues in the CDR3. In germline, CDR1 is MRHNA, CDR2 SNTAGT. Losses at the gene ends were 2 bases for V and 4 bases for J; bases not matched to a gene: 6. The CDR3 sequence: CASSDNAGGTTGELFF. CDR3 bases: TGTGCCAGCAGTGACAACGCGGGGGGTACCACCGGGGAGCTGTTTTTT.

The chain recombines TRBV2 with TRBJ2-1; TRBD2 matches at 16 bases. The CDR3 is 15 residues long. J gave up 8 bases and V 8 bases, and 6 bases lay outside the gene matches. The germline V gene encodes CDR1 SNHLY and CDR2 FYNNEI. CDR3 protein: CASRAGLAGGHEQFF. CDR3 bases: TGTGCCAGCCGAGCGGGACTAGCGGGGGGGCATGAGCAGTTCTTC.

The chain combines TRBV29-1 with TRBJ2-3; maybe TRBD2 (6 bases). CDR1 is SQVTM, CDR2 ANQGSEA, per germline. This CDR3 has 14 residues. Trimming shortened V by 4 bases and J by 5 bases, and 16 bases separated the two germline ends. The DNA of the CDR3 is TGCAGCGTTGCAGTAACGGGGGACGGAGATACGCAGTATTTT. It yields the protein CSVAVTGDGDTQYF.

The chain is built from TRBV24-1 and TRBJ2-7, with D possibly matching TRBD2 (5 bases). CDR3 length equals 14 residues. Trimming shortened V by 1 base and J by 4 bases, and 10 bases separated the two germline ends. The germline V gene has CDR1 KGHDR and CDR2 SFDVKD. The CDR3 spells CATSDFAGQYEQYF. Written as DNA, the CDR3 is TGTGCCACCAGTGATTTTGCGGGCCAATACGAGCAGTACTTC.

The CDR3 DNA reads TGTGCCAGCAGCCTGACAGGGGACAATCAGCCCCAGCATTTT. Translated: CASSLTGDNQPQHF. The chain combines TRBV7-9 with TRBJ1-5, with 8 bases fitting TRBD1. Germline V CDR1 and CDR2: SEHNR, FQNEAQ (reference sequence). The ends lost 5 bases at V and 3 bases at J; junction bases unmatched: 3. The CDR3 has 14 residues.

The chain recombines TRBV3-1 (or the pseudogene TRBV3-2) with TRBJ2-3, with D maybe TRBD2 (7 bases). CDR1 and CDR2 (germline): LGHDT, YNNKEL (reference sequence). V was cut by 4 bases and J by 4 bases, with 18 bases left in between. CDR3 size: 16 residues. The CDR3: CASSPEPRGPADTQYF. The CDR3 DNA is TGTGCCAGCAGCCCTGAACCGCGGGGGCCCGCAGATACGCAGTATTTT.

This chain joins TRBV5-7 and TRBJ2-7, with 8 bases fitting TRBD1. TRBV5-7 is an ORF for which the function is uncertain. The ends lost 9 bases at V and 3 bases at J; junction bases unmatched: 11. The CDR3 is made up of 14 amino acids. CDR3 coding DNA: TGTGCCAAACTACCGACAGGGGAATGCTACGAGCAGTACTTC. Translated: CAKLPTGECYEQYF.

A remark on this clone: An end of the junction differs from the germline gene, which may be a read error. This chain links TRBV5-4 with TRBJ1-6; 7 bases line up with TRBD1. The germline CDR1 and CDR2 sequences are SGHNT and YYREEE (reference sequence). CDR3 length: 15 amino acids. The CDR3 region has the DNA TGTGCCAGCAGCTTGGCCGGGACAGTCAATTCACCTCTCCACTTT. This encodes CASSLAGTVNSPLHF. Full variable domain (rest looked up from reference TRBV5-4 and TRBJ1-6): ETGVTQSPTHLIKTRGQQVTLRCSSQSGHNTVSWYQQALGQGPQFIFQYYREEENGRGNFPPRFSGLQFPNYSSELNVNALELDDSALYLCASSLAGTVNSPLHFGNGTRLTVT.

The V and J genes are TRBV11-2 and TRBJ1-5, with D possibly TRBD1 on 5 matching bases. Germline V CDR1 and CDR2: SGHAT, FQNNGV. V dropped 5 bases and J dropped 4 bases, with 9 bases sitting between them. The CDR3 runs 13 residues. In DNA, the CDR3 is TGTGCCAGCAGCGTCGGGGGGAATCAGCCCCAGCATTTT. Protein sequence: CASSVGGNQPQHF.

This clone was observed once. V and J are TRBV11-2 and TRBJ2-1; 7 bases agree with TRBD1. This CDR3 has 14 residues. Germline V gene lookup returns CDR1 SGHAT and CDR2 FQNNGV. Trimming removed 6 bases from V and 5 bases from J; junction bases left unmatched: 7. CDR3 coding DNA: TGTGCCAGCAGAACCGGGACAGTCCACAATGAGCAGTTCTTC. Amino acids: CASRTGTVHNEQFF.

V gene TRBV27 combines with J gene TRBJ1-4; D possibly corresponds to TRBD1 (6 bases). Per the germline V gene, CDR1 is MNHEY and CDR2 is SMNVEV (reference sequence). V was clipped by 5 bases and J by 3 bases, with 10 bases between them. CDR3 length: 14 amino acids. Here the CDR3 DNA reads TGTGCCAGCAGTCCCCGGACAGCTAATGAAAAACTGTTTTTT. This codes for CASSPRTANEKLFF.

The chain's CDR3 is CSASVEGYEQYF. The CDR3 region has the DNA TGCAGTGCTAGTGTGGAGGGCTACGAGCAGTACTTC. J is TRBJ2-7 and V is TRBV20-1, with D perhaps TRBD2 (6 bases). Trimming shortened V by 3 bases and J by 3 bases, and 9 bases separated the two germline ends. This CDR3 region has 12 residues. Looked up from germline, CDR1 is DFQATT and CDR2 is SNEGSKA (reference sequence).

The chain combines TRBV5-1 with TRBJ1-2; TRBD1 is a possible D gene (5 bases). The CDR3 loop spans 15 amino acids. CDR1 and CDR2 from the germline V gene are SGHRS and YFSETQ. V shed 0 bases and J shed 10 bases, with 19 bases lying between them. The CDR3 protein is CASSLVGGTPIFYTF. The CDR3 nucleotides read TGCGCCAGCAGCTTGGTTGGGGGGACTCCGATTTTCTACACCTTC.

The V gene is TRBV11-2, the J gene TRBJ2-1; 9 bases are shared with TRBD1. Germline V gene data show CDR1 as SGHAT and CDR2 as FQNNGV. The trim removed 11 bases at V and 8 bases at J, leaving 10 bases unmatched. There are 13 residues in the CDR3. CDR3 coding DNA: TGTGCCTGGGGACAGGGAGGTTTTTATGAGCAGTTCTTC. Protein: CAWGQGGFYEQFF.

This chain links TRBV29-1 with TRBJ1-1; the D is unclear. Looked up from germline, CDR1 is SQVTM and CDR2 is ANQGSEA. Trimming cost V 5 bases and J 5 bases, with 6 bases left between them. The CDR3 consists of 10 residues. The CDR3 DNA reads as TGCAGCGTTACTAGGACTGAAGCTTTCTTT. Protein product: CSVTRTEAFF.

V usage is TRBV9 and J usage is TRBJ2-3; D may be TRBD2 (6 bases). Per germline, CDR1 SGDLS and CDR2 YYNGEE. The CDR3 is 14 amino acids. V was clipped by 3 bases and J by 3 bases, with 11 bases between them. The CDR3: CASSAGGTTDTQYF. Written as DNA, the CDR3 is TGTGCCAGCAGCGCCGGGGGAACTACAGATACGCAGTATTTT.

The chain recombines TRBV6-2 or TRBV6-3 with TRBJ1-6, with 8 nucleotides matching TRBD1. The CDR3 sequence is 17 residues long. Germline CDR1 is MNHEY and CDR2 is SVGEGT. V lost 4 bases to trimming and J lost 10 bases; unmatched junction nucleotides: 15. The CDR3 nucleotides read TGTGCCAGCAGTTCCCTACCTGGACAGGGAAGACACTCACCCCTCCACTTT. Its translation is CASSSLPGQGRHSPLHF.

A word on this clone: This same CDR3 is encoded by further DNA sequences in the sample. The V call is TRBV5-4, the J call TRBJ2-2, with TRBD1 as a possible D gene (5 bases). The CDR3 runs 13 residues. Looked up from germline, CDR1 is SGHNT and CDR2 is YYREEE (reference sequence). Trimming pared 0 bases from V and 6 bases from J, leaving 6 bases between. The CDR3 loop is CASSLGGPGELFF. Written as DNA, the CDR3 is TGTGCCAGCAGCTTGGGGGGCCCCGGGGAGCTGTTTTTT.

For the CDR3, the DNA is TGTGCCAGCAGCGTAGAGGCCAGGGGGCTGAGTGGCTACACCTTC. As protein: CASSVEARGLSGYTF. The chain joins TRBV9 to TRBJ1-2; 8 positions agree with TRBD1. Per the germline V gene, CDR1 is SGDLS and CDR2 is YYNGEE. V shed 0 bases, J shed 7 bases, and the junction held 8 bases outside the gene matches. There are 15 residues in the CDR3.

This chain joins TRBV2 and TRBJ1-1; D perhaps matches TRBD1 (6 bases). V lost 10 bases and J lost 11, with 20 bases in between. Per the germline V gene, CDR1 is SNHLY and CDR2 is FYNNEI. The CDR3 has 12 residues. CDR3 amino acids: CATQGGALLAFF. In nucleotides, the CDR3 is TGTGCCACACAAGGGGGGGCCCTATTGGCTTTCTTT.

The chain uses TRBV4-1 and TRBJ1-2; D is unclear. The V gene lost 4 bases and the J gene lost 8 bases, with 14 bases spanning the gap. The germline gives CDR1 MGHRA, CDR2 YSYEKL. The CDR3 spans 13 residues. This CDR3 reads CASSPLGEIGYTF. The DNA of the CDR3 is TGCGCCAGCAGCCCCCTCGGGGAAATAGGCTACACCTTC.

A few counts support this clone. The V gene is TRBV9, the J gene TRBJ2-2, with D possibly being TRBD2 (6 bases). V was clipped by 3 bases and J by 2 bases, with 14 bases between them. Germline V CDR1 and CDR2: SGDLS, YYNGEE. CDR3 length: 16 residues. Here the CDR3 reads CASSARRGLNTGELFF. In DNA, the CDR3 is TGTGCCAGCAGCGCGCGTCGGGGGTTAAACACCGGGGAGCTGTTTTTT.

V gene TRBV9 combines with J gene TRBJ2-7; 13 bases map to TRBD2. Germline trimming cut 2 bases from V and 4 bases from J; bases unmatched to any gene: 0. CDR1 and CDR2 from the germline V gene are SGDLS and YYNGEE. The CDR3 contains 14 residues. Here the CDR3 DNA reads TGTGCCAGCAGCGTGACTAGCGGGGGGTACGAGCAGTACTTC. Protein sequence: CASSVTSGGYEQYF.